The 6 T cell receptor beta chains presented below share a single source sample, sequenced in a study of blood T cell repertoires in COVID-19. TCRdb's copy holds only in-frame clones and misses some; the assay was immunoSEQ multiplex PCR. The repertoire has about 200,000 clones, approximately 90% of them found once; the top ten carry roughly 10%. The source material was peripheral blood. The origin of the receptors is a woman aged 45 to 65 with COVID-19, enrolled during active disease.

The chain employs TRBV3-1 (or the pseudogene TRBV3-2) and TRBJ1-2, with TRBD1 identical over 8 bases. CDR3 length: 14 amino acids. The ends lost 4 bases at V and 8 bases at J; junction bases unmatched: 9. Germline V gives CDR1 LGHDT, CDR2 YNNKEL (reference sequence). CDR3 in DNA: TGTGCCAGCAGCCCTGGGACAGGCTTGGGGGGCTACACCTTC. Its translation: CASSPGTGLGGYTF.

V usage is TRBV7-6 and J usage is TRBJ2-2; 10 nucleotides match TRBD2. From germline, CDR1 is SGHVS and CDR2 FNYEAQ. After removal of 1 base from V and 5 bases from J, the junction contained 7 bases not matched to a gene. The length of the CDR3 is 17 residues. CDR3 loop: CASSLVVGTSATGELFF. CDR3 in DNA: TGTGCCAGCAGCTTAGTAGTGGGGACTAGCGCGACCGGGGAGCTGTTTTTT.

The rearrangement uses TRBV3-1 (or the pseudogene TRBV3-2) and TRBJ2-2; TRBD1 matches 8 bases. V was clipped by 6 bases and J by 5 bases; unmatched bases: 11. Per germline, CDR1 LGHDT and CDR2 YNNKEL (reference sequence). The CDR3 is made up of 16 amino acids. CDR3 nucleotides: TGTGCCAGCAGACCACGGACAGGGCCGCCGACCGGGGAGCTGTTTTTT. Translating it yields CASRPRTGPPTGELFF.

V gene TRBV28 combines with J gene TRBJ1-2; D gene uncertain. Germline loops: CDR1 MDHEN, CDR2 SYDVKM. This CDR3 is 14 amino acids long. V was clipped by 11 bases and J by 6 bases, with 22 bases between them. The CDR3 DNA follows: TGTGCCTCGGAGACCCGGGAGTTCAGGAATGGCTACACCTTC. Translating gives CASETREFRNGYTF.

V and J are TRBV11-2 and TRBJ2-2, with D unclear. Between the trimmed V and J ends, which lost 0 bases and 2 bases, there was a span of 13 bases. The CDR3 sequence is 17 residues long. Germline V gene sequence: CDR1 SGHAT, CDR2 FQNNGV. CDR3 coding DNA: TGTGCCAGCAGCTTAGAGCCTGTGGGCCCTAACACCGGGGAGCTGTTTTTT. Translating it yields CASSLEPVGPNTGELFF.

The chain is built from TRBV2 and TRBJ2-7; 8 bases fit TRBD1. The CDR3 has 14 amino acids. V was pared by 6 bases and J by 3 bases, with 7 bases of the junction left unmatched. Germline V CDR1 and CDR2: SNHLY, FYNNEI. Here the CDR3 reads CASRETGASYEQYF. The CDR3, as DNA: TGTGCCAGCAGAGAGACAGGGGCAAGCTACGAGCAGTACTTC. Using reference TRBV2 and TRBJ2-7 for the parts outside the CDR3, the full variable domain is EPEVTQTPSHQVTQMGQEVILRCVPISNHLYFYWYRQILGQKVEFLVSFYNNEISEKSEIFDDQFSVERPDGSNFTLKIRSTKLEDSAMYFCASRETGASYEQYFGPGTRLTVT.